This TCR beta chain was found in a study of neurological immune-mediated disorders. In germline, CDR1 is DFQATT, CDR2 SNEGSKA (reference sequence). Trimming cost V 6 bases and J 1 base, with 13 bases left between them. This CDR3 is 14 amino acids long. Relative to its sample, this clonotype is medium-sized. Its antigen remains unidentified. Overall study results and limits: The greatest degree of TCR clonal expansion was observed in HTLV-1-associated myelopathy, with the lowest in multiple sclerosis, below that of healthy controls.

Unsorted libraries were generated from 2 million PBMCs held at -80 degrees C. MiXCR was run by TCRdb on the 5' RACE reads, yielding one entry per CDR3 protein. The sample records 75,000 to 90,000 distinct CDR3 sequences, about 9.3% being singletons. The source is a man aged 40-55 years in good health. Sequenced material: PBMCs. The chain uses TRBV20-1 and TRBJ2-1, with TRBD2 as a possible D gene (5 bases). The CDR3 region is CSASSSKSYNEQFF. CDR3 nucleotides: TGCAGTGCCTCGTCTAGCAAGTCCTACAATGAGCAGTTCTTC.